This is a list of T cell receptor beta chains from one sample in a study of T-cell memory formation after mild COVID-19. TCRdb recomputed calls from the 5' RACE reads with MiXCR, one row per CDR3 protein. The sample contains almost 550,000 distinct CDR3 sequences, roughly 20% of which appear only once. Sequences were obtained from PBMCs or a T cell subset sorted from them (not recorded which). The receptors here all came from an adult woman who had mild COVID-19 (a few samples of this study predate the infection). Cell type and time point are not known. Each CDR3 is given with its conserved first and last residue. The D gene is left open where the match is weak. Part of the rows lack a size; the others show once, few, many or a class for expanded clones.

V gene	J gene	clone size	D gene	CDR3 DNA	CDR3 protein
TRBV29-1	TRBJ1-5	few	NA	TGCAGCGCCTGTGATAGCAATCAGCCCCAGCATTTT	CSACDSNQPQHF
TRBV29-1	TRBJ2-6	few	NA	TGCAGCGTTTTCTACTCTGGGGCCAACGTCCTGACTTTC	CSVFYSGANVLTF
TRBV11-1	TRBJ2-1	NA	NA	TGTGCCAGCAGCTTCAGGACCTCCCCAGGGAATGAGCAGTTCTTC	CASSFRTSPGNEQFF
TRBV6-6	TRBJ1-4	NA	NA	TGTGCCAGCAGTTACGGAGCCCTTAATGAAAAACTGTTTTTT	CASSYGALNEKLFF
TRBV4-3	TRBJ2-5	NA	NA	TGCGCCAGCAGCCAAGATCAGGGCAATAGAGAGACCCAGTACTTC	CASSQDQGNRETQYF
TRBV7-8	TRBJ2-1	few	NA	TGTGCCAGCACCCATTTAGGGTCCGGCACCACTTCCTACAATGAGCAGTTCTTC	CASTHLGSGTTSYNEQFF
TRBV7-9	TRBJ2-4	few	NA	TGTGCCAGCAGCGACGGAGGACAGCCCAAGTACTTC	CASSDGGQPKYF
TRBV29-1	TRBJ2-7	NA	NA	TGCAGCGTTGAAACAGGGAGGAACGACGAGCAGTACTTC	CSVETGRNDEQYF
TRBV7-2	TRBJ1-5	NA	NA	TGTGCCAGCAGCTTAGTCGGGGGGGAGAATCAGCCCCAGCATTTT	CASSLVGGENQPQHF
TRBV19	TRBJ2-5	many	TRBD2	TGTGCCAGTAGTAGGACTAGCGGAGAGACCCAGTACTTC	CASSRTSGETQYF
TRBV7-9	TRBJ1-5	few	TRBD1	TGTGCCAGCAGCCCATTGGACAGGTATAGCAATCAGCCCCAGCATTTT	CASSPLDRYSNQPQHF
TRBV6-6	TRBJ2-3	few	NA	TGTGCCATCCAATCTAGGTCCACAGATACGCAGTATTTT	CAIQSRSTDTQYF
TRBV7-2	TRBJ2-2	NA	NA	TGTGCCAGCAGCCAGGGTCGGGTCACGGCCGGGGAGCTGTTTTTT	CASSQGRVTAGELFF
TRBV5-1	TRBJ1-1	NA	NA	TGCGCCAGCAGCTTGGCCGTTCATGGGAGCACTGAAGCTTTCTTT	CASSLAVHGSTEAFF
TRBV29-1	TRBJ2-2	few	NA	TGCAGCGTTCCCGGCACTAGGGGGACCGGGGAGCTGTTTTTT	CSVPGTRGTGELFF
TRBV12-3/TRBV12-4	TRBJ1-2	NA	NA	TGTGCCAGCAGTCCTCTCCAGGATGGCTACACCTTC	CASSPLQDGYTF
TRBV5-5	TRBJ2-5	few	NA	TGTGCCAGCCGCATTTTGGTCCAAGAGACCCAGTACTTC	CASRILVQETQYF